Listed here are 7 T cell receptor beta chains from one sample, sequenced in a study of Graves' ophthalmopathy and Graves' hyperthyroidism. RNA transcripts were the template, and TCR beta CDR3 regions were amplified from them. Second-round multiplex PCR followed a first-round RT-PCR using HTBI primers. TCRdb recomputed calls from the multiplex PCR reads with MiXCR, one row per CDR3 protein. The sample records 660,000 or so distinct CDR3 sequences, just over 40% being singletons. The specimen was peripheral blood. The receptors were gathered from an adult man with Graves' ophthalmopathy.

V and J are TRBV25-1 and TRBJ1-6; 8 bases agree with TRBD1. The CDR3 runs 15 residues. V lost 5 bases, J lost 14 bases, and 14 bases stayed unmatched. The germline V gene encodes CDR1 MGHDK and CDR2 SYGVNS. CDR3 residues: CASSQTGQAVSSLHF. DNA for the CDR3: TGTGCCAGCAGTCAAACGGGACAGGCCGTATCGTCCCTCCACTTT.

To note about this clonotype: A clone one base away is much larger, so this may be a read error. CDR3 residues: CTSSMDRGRYGYGYTF. CDR3 in DNA: TGTACCAGCAGCATGGACAGGGGGCGGTATGGCTATGGCTACACCTTC. V gene TRBV11-1 combines with J gene TRBJ1-2, with 11 bases that match TRBD1. The CDR3 contains 16 residues. The germline V gene encodes CDR1 SGHAT and CDR2 FQDESV (reference sequence).

The chain employs TRBV25-1 and TRBJ1-1, with 9 bases matching TRBD1. This CDR3 is built from 14 residues. Unmatched junction bases numbered 14, after V lost 6 bases and J lost 12 bases. CDR1 is MGHDK, CDR2 SYGVNS, per germline. CDR3 sequence: CASSRGQGTGRTFF. In DNA, the CDR3 is TGTGCCAGCAGCAGGGGGCAGGGGACAGGGAGGACTTTCTTT.

This clonotype was picked up a small number of times. The chain couples TRBV24-1 to TRBJ2-2; TRBD2 matches 10 bases. The CDR3 has 16 amino acids. Germline CDR1 is KGHDR and CDR2 is SFDVKD. With V trimmed by 11 bases and J by 2 bases, 10 bases remained unmatched. As DNA, the CDR3 is TGTGCCAGCAGCCGTAGCGGGGGGCCAAACACCGGGGAGCTGTTTTTT. This translates into CASSRSGGPNTGELFF.

A note on this clonotype: Lacking the conserved final phenylalanine or tryptophan, this CDR3 likely reflects a read error. The DNA is left out, because the CDR3 cannot be placed on it with certainty; the CDR3 is given as TCRdb lists it. The J gene is TRBJ2-7, the V gene TRBV7-6; the DNA was not compared with TRBD2, the D call given in the table. The CDR3 extends over 9 residues, inclusive of both ends. CDR1 SGHVS and CDR2 FNYEAQ come from the germline V gene. CDR3: CASSLGSAG.

The genes are TRBV10-3 and TRBJ2-2; D possibly matches TRBD1 or TRBD2 (5 bases each). CDR3 length: 14 residues. The germline V and J ends were trimmed by 8 bases and 4 bases, with 14 bases remaining between them. Germline loops: CDR1 ENHRY, CDR2 SYGVKD. The CDR3 DNA reads TGTGCCATCCGGGACCCCGGGCCCACCGGGGAGCTGTTTTTT. It is translated as CAIRDPGPTGELFF.

Ten or more counts support this clonotype. This chain links TRBV7-8 with TRBJ1-1; maybe TRBD1 (6 bases). Looked up from germline, CDR1 is SGHVS and CDR2 is FQNEAQ. Trimming shortened V by 5 bases and J by 3 bases, and 13 bases separated the two germline ends. This CDR3 has 14 residues. The DNA for the CDR3 is TGTGCCAGCAGCCTGGGGGGACAACACACTGAAGCTTTCTTT. This translates into CASSLGGQHTEAFF.